This passage covers 5 T cell receptor beta chains from one sample sequenced in a study of healthy donors' naive CD4 and CD8 T cells. TCR libraries were built from about 520 ng of total RNA by linear amplification. Via MiXCR, TCRdb re-called the reads, giving one row per CDR3 protein. The table has 150,000 to 200,000 distinct CDR3 sequences, over 60% seen once; the top ten hold 2% to 2.5%. Sequenced sample: naive CD4+ and CD8+ T cells sorted from blood, pooled from several donors. The receptors derive from a pool of human donors in good health; the sample pools cells from several healthy donors.

The chain recombines TRBV10-2 with TRBJ2-7; 7 nucleotides align to TRBD1. Germline V CDR1 and CDR2: WSHSY, SAAADI. V lost 4 bases and J lost 2; bases outside the gene matches: 8. The CDR3 is 15 amino acids. The CDR3 DNA reads TGCGCCAGCAGTGTGAGACAGGGTGGTACCTACGAGCAGTACTTC. Protein product: CASSVRQGGTYEQYF.

This clonotype was seen a few times. The genes are TRBV29-1 and TRBJ2-7; 7 bases are shared with TRBD1. The CDR3 length is 12 residues. The ends lost 3 bases at V and 5 bases at J; junction bases unmatched: 4. Per germline, CDR1 SQVTM and CDR2 ANQGSEA. The CDR3 DNA follows: TGCAGCGTTGAGCAGACAGGGAACGAGCAGTACTTC. Its protein product is CSVEQTGNEQYF.

J is TRBJ2-1 and V is TRBV19; a possible D gene is TRBD2 (6 bases). Per the germline V gene, CDR1 is LNHDA and CDR2 is SQIVND (reference sequence). The CDR3 is made up of 16 amino acids. V dropped 0 bases and J dropped 6 bases, with 15 bases sitting between them. The CDR3 nucleotides read TGTGCCAGTAGTATAGAACGGGGTTGGGGGGTCAATGAGCAGTTCTTC. It specifies CASSIERGWGVNEQFF.

The chain joins TRBV19 to TRBJ2-1; D perhaps matches TRBD1 (7 bases). CDR1 and CDR2 (germline): LNHDA, SQIVND (reference sequence). V lost 7 bases to trimming and J lost 4 bases, with 20 bases between them. This CDR3 has 16 residues. The CDR3 DNA reads TGTGCCAGTACCTGGACGGAGGGGGCGGGTTACAATGAGCAGTTCTTC. As protein: CASTWTEGAGYNEQFF.

This clonotype has a handful of counts. The V gene is TRBV6-5, the J gene TRBJ2-5, with 8 bases identical to TRBD2. The CDR3 covers 14 residues. Trimming removed 2 bases from V and 5 bases from J; junction bases left unmatched: 4. Germline loops: CDR1 MNHEY, CDR2 SVGAGI. The CDR3 reads CASSYAGGEETQYF. In DNA form, the CDR3 reads TGTGCCAGCAGTTACGCGGGGGGTGAGGAGACCCAGTACTTC.